This T cell receptor beta chain was sequenced during a study of cytomegalovirus exposure and HLA in healthy donors. The CDR3 is made up of 19 amino acids. Germline V lookup: CDR1 LGHNA, CDR2 YSLEER. Trimming removed 3 bases at V and 7 bases at J, with 27 bases between. 13 Jbeta primers and 60 Vbeta primers were used for the PCR. Assay: immunoSEQ multiplex PCR; the TCRdb copy retains only in-frame clones and omits some. This sample carries 100,000 to 150,000 clones, almost 85% of them seen once, and the ten largest clones take approximately 3%. This receptor was obtained from a boy between 2 and 10 years old in good health and CMV-seronegative. This sequence joins TRBV4-3 and TRBJ2-2, with D unclear. The specimen was PBMCs. The CDR3 DNA is TGCGCCAGCAGCCATCCTCGTCTGCACGACCCGCCTCCAGGCGGGGAGCTGTTTTTT. Translated, it gives CASSHPRLHDPPPGGELFF.